The T cell receptor (beta chain) under discussion was sequenced for a study of blood T cell repertoires in COVID-19. Trimming cost V 3 bases and J 0 bases; bases outside gene matches: 1. The CDR3 is 13 residues long. Per germline, CDR1 SQVTM and CDR2 ANQGSEA. Methods used by the authors: For nucleated cells, counts were estimated from reference gene primer amplification. Repertoires were generated with immunoSEQ multiplex PCR, while TCRdb's copy carries only in-frame clones and drops some. V, J and clone size are those of that table, while D and trimming were read from the DNA. The profile covers a few hundred thousand clones, with approximately 90% appearing a single time and 0.86% taken by the ten largest. Participants' own reports of clinical history determined their cohort assignment. Participants in the exposed group had met a COVID-19 case in the 2 weeks before joining the study.

The sample was PBMCs or T cells enriched from blood (not recorded which). The genes are TRBV29-1 and TRBJ1-1; 7 bases map to TRBD1. The TCR sequence derives from a middle-aged woman who had been exposed to COVID-19. The CDR3 region is CSVDTGVNTEAFF. The CDR3 DNA is TGCAGCGTTGACACAGGGGTGAACACTGAAGCTTTCTTT.